The rows below give T cell receptor beta chains drawn from one sample of a study of T cells in Graves' hyperthyroidism and ophthalmopathy. A single record per CDR3 protein comes from TCRdb applying MiXCR to the multiplex PCR reads. The sample consists of roughly 280,000 distinct CDR3 sequences, approximately 21% of them appearing once. Sequenced material: blood. These receptors all come from a man aged 25 to 40 with Graves' ophthalmopathy. Both conserved end residues are part of each CDR3. The order of the fields is clone size, J gene, D gene, V gene, CDR3 protein, CDR3 DNA. A D gene is named only where the DNA matches it firmly. Some rows mark clone size as missing; the rest say once, few, many or name a class of expanded clone.

>-|TRBJ1-1|-|TRBV28
CASSPLQGQNTEAFF
TGTGCCAGCAGTCCCTTACAGGGACAGAACACTGAAGCTTTCTTT
>few|TRBJ1-2|-|TRBV20-1
CSARPGTMGGYTF
TGCAGTGCTAGACCCGGGACAATGGGTGGCTACACCTTC
>many|TRBJ2-5|-|TRBV12-5
CASGLVVMTGRYQETQYF
TGTGCTAGTGGTTTGGTGGTGATGACAGGGAGGTACCAAGAGACCCAGTACTTC
>many|TRBJ1-5|-|TRBV7-9
CASCGGTNQPQHF
TGTGCCAGCTGCGGGGGAACGAATCAGCCCCAGCATTTT
>many|TRBJ2-7|TRBD1|TRBV11-3
CASSTWLTGTGYHEQYF
TGTGCCAGCAGCACATGGCTCACCGGGACAGGGTACCACGAGCAGTACTTC
>-|TRBJ2-1|-|TRBV20-1
CSARESPPEQFF
TGCAGTGCTAGAGAGAGCCCCCCAGAGCAGTTCTTC
>many|TRBJ1-1|-|TRBV3-1
CASSHGINTEAFF
TGTGCCAGCAGCCACGGGATCAACACTGAAGCTTTCTTT
>many|TRBJ1-5|-|TRBV30
CAWSVGGPQPQHF
TGTGCCTGGAGTGTAGGCGGTCCGCAGCCCCAGCATTTT
>-|TRBJ2-1|-|TRBV28
CASSPALSEQFF
TGTGCCAGCAGTCCCGCGCTTAGTGAGCAGTTCTTC
>few|TRBJ2-7|TRBD1|TRBV20-1
CSAPRQGDYEQYF
TGCAGTGCACCTCGACAGGGAGACTACGAGCAGTACTTC
>few|TRBJ1-1|-|TRBV5-1
CAGSWSGDTEAFF
TGCGCCGGCAGCTGGTCAGGGGACACTGAAGCTTTCTTT
>few|TRBJ1-5|-|TRBV20-1
CSARDQNLGGLYQPQHF
TGCAGTGCTAGGGATCAAAATCTGGGGGGCCTGTATCAGCCCCAGCATTTT
>many|TRBJ2-5|-|TRBV3-1
CASSTHGETQYF
TGTGCCAGCAGCACCCATGGGGAGACCCAGTACTTC
>-|TRBJ2-1|-|TRBV19
CASSIESRRTGEQFF
TGTGCCAGTAGTATAGAAAGTCGCCGGACGGGTGAGCAGTTCTTC
>few|TRBJ1-1|-|TRBV12-3/TRBV12-4
CASSLSGVDTEAFF
TGTGCCAGCAGTTTGTCAGGGGTCGACACTGAAGCTTTCTTT
>many|TRBJ2-3|TRBD2|TRBV30
CAWSPLGGSRTDTQYF
TGTGCCTGGAGCCCTTTGGGCGGGAGTAGGACAGATACGCAGTATTTT
>-|TRBJ1-3|-|TRBV6-1
CASSPGNSGNTIYF
TGTGCCAGTTCTCCGGGTAACTCTGGAAACACCATATATTTT
>-|TRBJ2-1|TRBD2|TRBV5-1
CASSLGAGGNEQFF
TGCGCCAGCAGCTTGGGAGCGGGAGGCAATGAGCAGTTCTTC
>many|TRBJ2-7|-|TRBV5-1
CASSSADGELYEQYF
TGCGCCAGCAGCTCCGCCGACGGAGAGTTGTACGAGCAGTACTTC
>-|TRBJ2-7|-|TRBV9
CASSEGDSYEQYF
TGTGCCAGCAGTGAGGGGGATTCCTACGAGCAGTACTTC
>-|TRBJ1-4|-|TRBV6-1
CASSEWGSVEKLFF
TGTGCCAGCAGTGAATGGGGATCAGTAGAGAAACTGTTTTTT
>many|TRBJ2-7|-|TRBV6-1
CASRTQAHYEQYF
TGTGCCAGCAGGACACAGGCGCACTACGAGCAGTACTTC
>-|TRBJ1-1|-|TRBV29-1
CSVERMRRNTEAFF
TGCAGCGTTGAAAGGATGCGGAGAAACACTGAAGCTTTCTTT
>many|TRBJ2-5|TRBD2|TRBV12-3/TRBV12-4
CASSKLAGGTETQYF
TGTGCCAGCAGTAAACTAGCGGGAGGAACGGAGACCCAGTACTTC
>-|TRBJ2-3|-|TRBV4-2
CASSQVGTSNIAATQYF
TGTGCCAGCAGCCAAGTGGGAACCAGTAACATCGCAGCTACGCAGTATTTT
>few|TRBJ2-7|-|TRBV6-1
CASTRSGIRKQYF
TGTGCCAGCACCCGGTCGGGGATTAGGAAGCAGTACTTC